This record concerns one T cell receptor beta chain sequence. The CDR3 totals 11 residues. Germline V gives CDR1 ENHRY, CDR2 SYGVKD. The ends were cut back, 2 bases at V and 11 bases at J, with 9 bases in the middle. A deep-level run was used for the assay. Using immunoSEQ multiplex PCR, the repertoire was profiled, and TCRdb retains in-frame clones only, with some absent. The data hold some 2 million clones, with about 95% observed a single time. This sample is drawn from a study of shared clonotypes between healthy human individuals. In the naive CD8 group, cells lacked CD45RO and were positively selected for CCR7, so terminally differentiated effector memory CD45RA+ cells were left out.

Sequenced: naive CD8+ T cells sorted from blood. This sequence was found in a young man in good health. V is TRBV10-3 and J is TRBJ2-5; D is perhaps TRBD1 (6 bases). For the CDR3, the DNA is TGTGCCATCAGTGAGGAGGGGGAGCAGTACTTC. Its protein is CAISEEGEQYF.